This T cell receptor beta chain was sequenced during a study of blood T cell repertoires in COVID-19. TCRdb's copy holds only in-frame clones and misses some; the assay was immunoSEQ multiplex PCR. The table records some 74,000 clones, roughly 80% of them present only once. The V gene lost 1 base and the J gene lost 0 bases, with 7 bases spanning the gap. The CDR3 consists of 14 residues. The germline V gene encodes CDR1 SGHRS and CDR2 YFSETQ. This sequence was found in an elderly woman with active or convalescent COVID-19. The sequenced sample consisted of peripheral blood. The chain uses TRBV5-1 and TRBJ1-1; D remains unclear. CDR3 nucleotides: TGCGCCAGCAGCTTGTCGGGGATGAACACTGAAGCTTTCTTT. It codes for CASSLSGMNTEAFF.